This T cell receptor beta chain was sequenced in a study of blood T cell repertoires in COVID-19. The CDR3 length is 15 residues. The V end lost 5 bases, the J end lost 4 bases, and 15 bases lay between the germline ends. Looked up from germline, CDR1 is KGHSH and CDR2 is LQKENI. Original handling: From reference gene primer amplification, estimates of nucleated cell counts were derived. TCRdb keeps only in-frame clones here, not all; method: immunoSEQ multiplex PCR. V and J calls and clone size are those listed in that table; D and trimming were worked out from the DNA. This repertoire shows some 220,000 clones, less than 85% found once; its top ten account for 7% to 8.5%.

Sequenced input: peripheral blood. This TCR was recovered from a woman in her 70s with acute or convalescent COVID-19. The rearrangement joins TRBV18 to TRBJ2-1; a weak D match, TRBD1 (6 bases). This CDR3 is CASSYGTRTYNEQFF. CDR3 sequence (DNA): TGTGCCAGCTCATATGGGACACGGACTTACAATGAGCAGTTCTTC.